The sequence of this T cell receptor beta chain was determined in a study of regulatory T cells in long-lasting Graves disease. Germline CDR1 SGHAT, CDR2 FQNNGV. This CDR3 region has 14 residues. The V and J ends lost 0 bases and 4 bases respectively, with 10 bases between them. Time point indicated: newly diagnosed GD, antithyroid drugs for less than 3 months. The authors made the TCR library using RNA they extracted from PBMCs. Patients all came to the study from an endocrinology department in Xi'an, China. Peripheral blood, at nine milliliters, went into EDTA tubes. Through Arm-PCR of CDR3 regions and iRepertoire HTBI primers, TCR beta libraries were built. How the authors handled the data: The samples included approximately 60 TRBV and some 14 TRBJ segments. TCRdb fed the multiplex PCR reads into MiXCR, producing one record per CDR3 protein. The V and J calls were not made by the authors but by TCRdb's processing. The top ten hold about 12% of the sample, which has about 470,000 distinct CDR3 sequences, under 20% seen once.

This clonotype was observed many times. These data were also reused for a study on T cells in Graves' hyperthyroidism and ophthalmopathy.

The sequence was collected from a man between 35 and 55 years old with Graves disease. The J gene is TRBJ2-7, the V gene TRBV11-2, with D possibly TRBD1 on 7 matching bases. Sample: peripheral blood mononuclear cells (PBMCs), taken at new diagnosis, from a patient treated with antithyroid drugs. The CDR3 nucleotides are TGTGCCAGCAGCTTAGAGACAGGGACTTACGAGCAGTACTTC. Translated: CASSLETGTYEQYF.